The clone carrying this T cell receptor beta chain was detected only a few times. TCRdb re-called the 5' RACE reads with MiXCR, one entry per CDR3 protein. The profile shows 300,000 to 400,000 distinct CDR3 sequences, roughly 8.7% of them singletons. The entry originates in a study of T cells after yellow fever vaccination. The clonotype was recovered from a man in his late teens or twenties who received the YFV17D yellow fever vaccine. The sequencing used PBMCs, collected on the day of the first yellow fever vaccination.

CDR3 protein: CASNQIAGGGDTQYF. CDR3 nucleotide sequence: TGTGCCAGCAACCAGATAGCGGGGGGCGGAGATACGCAGTATTTT. This chain uses TRBV7-2 with TRBJ2-3, with 10 bases identical to TRBD2. CDR3 length: 15 amino acids. Trimming at V came to 7 bases and at J to 5 bases, leaving 9 bases not matched to a gene. The germline gives CDR1 SGHTA, CDR2 FQGNSA.